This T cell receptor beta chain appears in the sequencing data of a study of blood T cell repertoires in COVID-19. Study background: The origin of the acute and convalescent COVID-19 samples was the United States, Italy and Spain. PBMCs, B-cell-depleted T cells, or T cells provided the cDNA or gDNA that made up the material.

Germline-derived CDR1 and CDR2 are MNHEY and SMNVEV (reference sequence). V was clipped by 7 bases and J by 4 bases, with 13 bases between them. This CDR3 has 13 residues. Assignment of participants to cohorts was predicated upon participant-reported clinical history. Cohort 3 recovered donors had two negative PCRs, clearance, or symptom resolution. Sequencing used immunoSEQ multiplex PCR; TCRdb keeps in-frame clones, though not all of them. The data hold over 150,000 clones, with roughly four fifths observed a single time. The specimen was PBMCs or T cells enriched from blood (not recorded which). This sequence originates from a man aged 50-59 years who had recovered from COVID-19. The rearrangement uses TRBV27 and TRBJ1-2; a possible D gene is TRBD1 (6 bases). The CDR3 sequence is CASKRGKSYGYTF. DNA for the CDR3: TGTGCCAGCAAGAGGGGGAAGAGCTATGGCTACACCTTC.